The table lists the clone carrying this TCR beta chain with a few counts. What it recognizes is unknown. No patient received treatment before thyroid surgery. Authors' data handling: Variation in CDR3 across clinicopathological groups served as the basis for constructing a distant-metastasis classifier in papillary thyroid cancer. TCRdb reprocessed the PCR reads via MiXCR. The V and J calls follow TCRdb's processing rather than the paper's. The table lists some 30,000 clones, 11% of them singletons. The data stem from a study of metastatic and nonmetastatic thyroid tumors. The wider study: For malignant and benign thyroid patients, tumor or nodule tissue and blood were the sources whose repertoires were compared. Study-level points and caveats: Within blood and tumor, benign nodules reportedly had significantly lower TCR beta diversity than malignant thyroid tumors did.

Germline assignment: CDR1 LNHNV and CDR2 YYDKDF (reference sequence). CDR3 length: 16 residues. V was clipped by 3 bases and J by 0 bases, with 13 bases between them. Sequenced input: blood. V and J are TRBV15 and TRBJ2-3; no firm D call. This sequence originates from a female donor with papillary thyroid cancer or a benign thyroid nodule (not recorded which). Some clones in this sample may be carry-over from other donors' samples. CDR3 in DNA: TGTGCCACCAGCAGCCTACACAGCGCGAGCACAGATACGCAGTATTTT. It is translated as CATSSLHSASTDTQYF.